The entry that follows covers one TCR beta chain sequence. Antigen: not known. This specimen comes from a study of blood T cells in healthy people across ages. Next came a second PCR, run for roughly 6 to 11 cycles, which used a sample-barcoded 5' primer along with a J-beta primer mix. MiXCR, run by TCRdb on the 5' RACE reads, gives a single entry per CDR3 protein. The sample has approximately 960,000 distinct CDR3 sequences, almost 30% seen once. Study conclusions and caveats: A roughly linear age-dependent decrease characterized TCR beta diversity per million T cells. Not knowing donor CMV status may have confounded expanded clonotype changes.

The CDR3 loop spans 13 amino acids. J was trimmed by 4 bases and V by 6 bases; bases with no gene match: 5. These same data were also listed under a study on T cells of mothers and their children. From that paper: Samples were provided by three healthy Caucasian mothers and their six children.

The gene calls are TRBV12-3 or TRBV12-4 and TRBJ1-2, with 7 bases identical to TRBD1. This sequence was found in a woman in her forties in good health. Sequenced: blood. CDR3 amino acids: CASRRGQGYGYTF. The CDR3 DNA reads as TGTGCCAGCAGAAGGGGGCAGGGCTATGGCTACACCTTC.